These 2 T cell receptor beta chains were all obtained from the same sample, sequenced in a study of blood T cell repertoires in COVID-19. The table came from immunoSEQ multiplex PCR; TCRdb's copy has only in-frame clones and leaves some out. The sample lists roughly 200,000 clones, about four fifths occurring once. The sample comprised peripheral blood. All receptors come from a man in his forties or fifties with active or convalescent COVID-19.

This clone was seen a handful of times. V and J are TRBV12-3 or TRBV12-4 and TRBJ2-2, with D maybe TRBD1 (6 bases). Between the trimmed V and J ends, which lost 6 bases and 6 bases, there was a span of 8 bases. This CDR3 comprises 12 residues. The chain's CDR3 is CASSRQAGELFF. CDR3 DNA: TGTGCCAGCAGCCGACAGGCCGGGGAGCTGTTTTTT.

The V and J genes are TRBV6-5 and TRBJ2-1, with a possible D match to TRBD1 (5 bases). Germline-derived CDR1 and CDR2 are MNHEY and SVGAGI. This CDR3 spans 13 amino acids. V lost 6 bases and J 9 bases, leaving 15 bases between the germline ends. This CDR3 is CASRNGRVGEQFF. The DNA of the CDR3 is TGTGCCAGCAGGAATGGCAGGGTGGGTGAGCAGTTCTTC.